This is a list of T cell receptor beta chains from one sample in a study of PD-1 blockade in classical Hodgkin lymphoma. Here immunoSEQ multiplex PCR was the method, and the copy in TCRdb shows in-frame clones only, minus some. The table records over 80,000 clones, 80% to 95% of them present only once. Specimen: peripheral blood mononuclear cells (PBMCs), collected at baseline. The origin of the receptors is a human donor with classical Hodgkin lymphoma. Both conserved end residues are part of each CDR3. Expanded clones get a size class; other rows say once, few or many, or leave the size out.

v_gene: TRBV29-1
j_gene: TRBJ2-7
len: 12
abundance: NA
CDR3aa: CSVGWLSYEQYF

v_gene: TRBV18
j_gene: TRBJ1-1
len: 14
abundance: NA
CDR3aa: CASSPKGGNTEAFF

v_gene: TRBV25-1
j_gene: TRBJ1-3
len: 16
abundance: NA
CDR3aa: CASSELVGRGENTIYF

v_gene: TRBV7-7
j_gene: TRBJ2-7
len: 13
abundance: NA
CDR3aa: CASSLDPGGEQYF

v_gene: TRBV6-5
j_gene: TRBJ1-1
len: 13
abundance: NA
CDR3aa: CASSLGQVTEAFF

v_gene: TRBV27
j_gene: TRBJ2-5
len: 16
abundance: NA
CDR3aa: CASSFYRGLGEETQYF

v_gene: TRBV9
j_gene: TRBJ2-7
len: 13
abundance: NA
CDR3aa: CASSVGGSYEQYF

v_gene: TRBV6-5
j_gene: TRBJ2-2
len: 15
abundance: NA
CDR3aa: CASGLGAGVAGELFF

v_gene: TRBV6-1
j_gene: TRBJ2-1
len: 16
abundance: NA
CDR3aa: CASSGSTSRNYNEQFF

v_gene: TRBV5-1
j_gene: TRBJ2-7
len: 15
abundance: NA
CDR3aa: CASSSTSGGSYEQYF

v_gene: TRBV6-5
j_gene: TRBJ1-1
len: 13
abundance: NA
CDR3aa: CASRGVMNTEAFF

v_gene: TRBV29-1
j_gene: TRBJ2-7
len: 12
abundance: NA
CDR3aa: CSVVGQSCEQYF

v_gene: TRBV25-1
j_gene: TRBJ1-6
len: 15
abundance: NA
CDR3aa: CASSETPHRVAPLHF

v_gene: TRBV5-1
j_gene: TRBJ1-2
len: 13
abundance: once
CDR3aa: CASSIGGGDGYTF

v_gene: TRBV7-9
j_gene: TRBJ2-5
len: 12
abundance: NA
CDR3aa: CASSLLSETQYF

v_gene: TRBV25-1
j_gene: TRBJ1-4
len: 13
abundance: NA
CDR3aa: CASSESRGEKLFF

v_gene: TRBV6-8
j_gene: TRBJ1-5
len: 15
abundance: NA
CDR3aa: CASSPAGHGDQPQHF

v_gene: TRBV6-1
j_gene: TRBJ1-5
len: 20
abundance: NA
CDR3aa: CASSDRMWDRIPNSNQPQHF

v_gene: TRBV11-2
j_gene: TRBJ1-1
len: 13
abundance: NA
CDR3aa: CASSSRRGTEAFF

v_gene: TRBV4-1
j_gene: TRBJ2-7
len: 16
abundance: NA
CDR3aa: CASSPPGTPSSYEQYF

v_gene: TRBV10-3
j_gene: TRBJ1-1
len: 13
abundance: NA
CDR3aa: CANRGQRNTEAFF

v_gene: TRBV2
j_gene: TRBJ2-5
len: 15
abundance: NA
CDR3aa: CASSTQGGGAGTQYF

v_gene: TRBV27
j_gene: TRBJ2-7
len: 14
abundance: NA
CDR3aa: CASSPLTRTYEQYF

v_gene: TRBV6-5
j_gene: TRBJ2-7
len: 14
abundance: NA
CDR3aa: CASSRQGWGYEQYF

v_gene: TRBV7-2
j_gene: TRBJ2-7
len: 14
abundance: NA
CDR3aa: CASSPGQGSVEQYF

v_gene: TRBV7-3
j_gene: TRBJ2-6
len: 13
abundance: once
CDR3aa: CASSSSGANVLTF

v_gene: TRBV6-1
j_gene: TRBJ1-2
len: 14
abundance: NA
CDR3aa: CASTRGTGEYGYTF

v_gene: TRBV7-6
j_gene: TRBJ2-2
len: 17
abundance: NA
CDR3aa: CASSLVFGGRASGELFF